Described below is a single T cell receptor beta chain sequence and its context. The data belong to a study of T cell repertoires in cytomegalovirus infection. Each CDR3 protein is one row after TCRdb ran MiXCR on the reads. Among roughly 720,000 distinct CDR3 sequences, approximately 34% were seen once, and the ten largest hold roughly 2.9%. In germline, CDR1 is SGHAT, CDR2 FQDESV (reference sequence). This CDR3 has 18 amino acids. The ends lost 5 bases at V and 3 bases at J; junction bases unmatched: 7. The sequence derives from a human donor in good health (CMV status not recorded). Some clones in this sample may be carry-over from other donors' samples. The chain recombines TRBV11-1 with TRBJ2-2; 15 bases agree with TRBD2. Sample: PBMCs. CDR3 DNA sequence: TGTGCCAGCAGCCATGCGGGACTAGCGGGGGGACACACCGGGGAGCTGTTTTTT. Translating gives CASSHAGLAGGHTGELFF.